This is a list of T cell receptor beta chains from one sample in a study of PD-1 blockade in classical Hodgkin lymphoma. Clones were read by immunoSEQ multiplex PCR, and TCRdb kept only the in-frame ones, dropping some. Among about 39,000 clones, 75% to 85% were seen once, and the ten largest hold approximately 9.4%. This specimen was peripheral blood mononuclear cells (PBMCs), taken before the fourth cycle of nivolumab. The source is a human donor with classical Hodgkin lymphoma. Each CDR3 is given with its conserved first and last residue. The order of the fields is V gene, CDR3 length, CDR3 protein.

TRBV12-2 | 23 | CASRSWEVTGGMFASSYNSPLHF
TRBV9 | 14 | CASSVAGSTDTQYF
TRBV6-5 | 11 | CASRGYYEQYF
TRBV5-1 | 16 | CASSFSGQEGSSPLHF
TRBV6-4 | 18 | CASSEFMAGLGRNTEAFF
TRBV7-7 | 13 | CASSSKKEETQYF
TRBV7-9 | 15 | CASSLMSGDIGELFF
TRBV29-1 | 14 | CSVENLKSGTEAFF
TRBV23-1 | 16 | CASSQSSVLIGNTIYF
TRBV19 | 14 | CASTSGQGNTEAFF
TRBV27 | 14 | CASSFRQASGGYTF
TRBV4-2 | 15 | CASSRASGPNYEQYF
TRBV9 | 15 | CASSPDPGAKNIQYF
TRBV25-1 | 16 | CASSEYAGSVDTEAFF
TRBV19 | 14 | CASSFSLAGNEQFF
TRBV28 | 14 | CASSLFRVNTEAFF
TRBV4-1 | 16 | CASSQSPQGLRSPLHF
TRBV2 | 16 | CASSEASGISGNTIYF
TRBV6-5 | 15 | CASRGGGSPYNEQFF
TRBV9 | 15 | CASSEHAHTGNTIYF
TRBV4-1 | 15 | CASSQEVAGEFEQYF
TRBV7-9 | 12 | CASSRQGETQYF
TRBV30 | 11 | CAWRDGYGYTF
TRBV29-1 | 13 | CSVAPGAAYEQYF
TRBV7-6 | 16 | CASSLRDRGRGEKLFF
TRBV6-1 | 14 | CASSETGGSYEQYF
TRBV5-1 | 14 | CASSFGTGRYIQYF
TRBV29-1 | 15 | CSVAPEAGGRNEQFF
TRBV6-1 | 13 | CASSEAGGYGYTF
TRBV19 | 16 | CASRGNSLASYNEQFF
TRBV7-3 | 13 | CASSWDKYYEQYF
TRBV5-4 | 17 | CASSRIATGGRQETQYF
TRBV5-4 | 14 | CASRLGRMNTEAFF
TRBV29-1 | 13 | CSVGDRGNYEQYF
TRBV10-3 | 13 | CAISAGTGGEQYF
TRBV10-2 | 16 | CASSILLAGASYEQYF
TRBV7-2 | 17 | CASSLGGLAGEGETQYF
TRBV7-6 | 13 | CASRDDVTGELFF
TRBV6-5 | 14 | CASSYGDSGNTIYF
TRBV6-6 | 13 | CASSWQGSGELFF
TRBV7-2 | 14 | CASSLVFTAYTQYF
TRBV6-6 | 12 | CASSLAMDTQYF
TRBV5-4 | 17 | CASSLAQGSSYNSPLHF
TRBV7-6 | 13 | CASSTGTGAEQYF
TRBV4-1 | 16 | CASSEVTVVRTGELFF
TRBV7-6 | 12 | CASSPLGTEAFF
TRBV14 | 14 | CASSRREGYYEQYF
TRBV6-5 | 16 | CASSYSPSGGNTEAFF
TRBV5-1 | 14 | CASSQNTGANVLTF
TRBV18 | 13 | CASSQSQGNEQYF
TRBV5-1 | 14 | CASSLGGVSYGYTF
TRBV14 | 14 | CASSQLRGPYEQYF
TRBV19 | 15 | CASSRTSGGGYEQFF
TRBV18 | 14 | CASSQSQGIQPQHF
TRBV4-1 | 18 | CASSHGDRPPATNEKLFF
TRBV15 | 18 | CATSRVIGSSYSGNTIYF